In its sample, the clone carrying this T cell receptor beta chain was seen a few times. Antigen unknown. V trimming: 4 bases; J trimming: 9 bases; junction bases outside the gene matches: 4. The CDR3 is made up of 12 amino acids. CDR1 is SGHRS, CDR2 YFSETQ, per germline. These data are taken from a study of blood T cells in healthy people across ages. General study points: A roughly linear age-dependent decrease characterized TCR beta diversity per million T cells.

The authors ran a second PCR of 7 to 11 cycles using a sample-barcoded 5' primer and a J-beta primer mix. MiXCR was run by TCRdb on the 5' RACE reads, yielding one entry per CDR3 protein. This table has 760,000 or so distinct CDR3 sequences, 20% to 30% appearing once. Separately, the same data were catalogued under a study of T cells of mothers and their children.

This sequence joins TRBV5-1 and TRBJ2-3; 8 nucleotides match TRBD2. The sequence derives from a boy under 18 in good health. Source material: blood. CDR3 sequence: CASSLLAGTQYF. The CDR3 DNA sequence: TGCGCCAGCAGCCTTCTAGCGGGCACGCAGTATTTT. Filled out from reference TRBV5-1 and TRBJ2-3, the complete variable domain reads KAGVTQTPRYLIKTRGQQVTLSCSPISGHRSVSWYQQTPGQGLQFLFEYFSETQRNKGNFPGRFSGRQFSNSRSEMNVSTLELGDSALYLCASSLLAGTQYFGPGTRLTVL.